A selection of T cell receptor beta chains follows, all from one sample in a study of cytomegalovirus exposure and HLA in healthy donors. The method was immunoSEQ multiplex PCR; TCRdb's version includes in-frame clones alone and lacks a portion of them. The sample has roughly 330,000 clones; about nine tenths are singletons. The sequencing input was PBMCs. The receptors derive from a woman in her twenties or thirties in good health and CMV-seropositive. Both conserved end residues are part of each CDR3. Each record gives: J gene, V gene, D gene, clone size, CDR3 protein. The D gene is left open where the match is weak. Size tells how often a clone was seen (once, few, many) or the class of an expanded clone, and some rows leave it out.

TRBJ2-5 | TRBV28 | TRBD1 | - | CASSFGTGVGETQYF
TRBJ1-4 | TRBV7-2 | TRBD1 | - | CASRSTGSEKLFF
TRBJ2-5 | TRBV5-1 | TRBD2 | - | CASSPGLAQETQYF
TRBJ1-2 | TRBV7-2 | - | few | CASSLEIWDGYTF
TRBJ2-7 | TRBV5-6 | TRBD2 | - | CASSLGGGTYEQYF
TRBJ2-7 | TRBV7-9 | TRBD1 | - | CASSARTGLVEQYF
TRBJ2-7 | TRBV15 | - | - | CATSPFPQGQRYEQYF
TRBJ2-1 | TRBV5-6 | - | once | CASSLVLLALGYNEQFF
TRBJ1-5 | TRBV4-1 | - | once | CASSQDWVGPQHF
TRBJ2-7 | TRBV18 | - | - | CASSPSHEQYF
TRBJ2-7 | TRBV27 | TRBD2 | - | CASKLAGTWDEQYF
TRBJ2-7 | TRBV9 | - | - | CASSAWDGAYEQYF
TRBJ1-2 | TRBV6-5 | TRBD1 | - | CASSSGRQGPYGYTF
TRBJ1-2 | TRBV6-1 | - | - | CASSEVPGWDYGYTF
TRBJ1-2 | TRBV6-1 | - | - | CASRGGYGYTF
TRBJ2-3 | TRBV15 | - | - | CATSRVGTTTDTQYF
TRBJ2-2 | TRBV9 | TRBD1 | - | CASSVQGAATGELFF
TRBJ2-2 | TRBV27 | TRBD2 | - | CASRNSGRVAGELFF
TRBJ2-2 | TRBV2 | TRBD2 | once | CASRRIAGVTGELFF
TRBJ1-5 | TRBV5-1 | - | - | CASSLGSTGSAQPQHF
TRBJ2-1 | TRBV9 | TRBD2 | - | CASSATSGAGGLNEQFF
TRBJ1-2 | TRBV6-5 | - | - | CASTYTGLGGYTF
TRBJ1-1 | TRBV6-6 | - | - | CASSYGGTNTEAFF
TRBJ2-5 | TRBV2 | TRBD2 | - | CARGLAGVETQYF
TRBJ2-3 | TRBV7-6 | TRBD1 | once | CASSSPPGTAGTDTQYF
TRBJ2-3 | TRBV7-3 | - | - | CASSVRASTDTQYF
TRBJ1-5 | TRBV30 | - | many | CAWRRDNQPQHF
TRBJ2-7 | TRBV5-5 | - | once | CASSWTTGAYEQYF
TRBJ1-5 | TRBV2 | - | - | CASSVRTPMGQPQHF
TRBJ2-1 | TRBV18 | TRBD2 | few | CASSQFGTTYNEQFF
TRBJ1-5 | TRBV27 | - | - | CASQGKDGWYSNQPQHF
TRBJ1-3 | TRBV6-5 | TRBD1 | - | CASSQQGRAGNTIYF